The TCR beta chain under discussion was sequenced for a study of CXCR3-negative and CXCR3-positive naive CD8 T cells. Study-level findings and limits: Freshly isolated PBMCs were used in most assays, given partial CXCR3 loss after freezing. CXCR3-positive naive cells had more hydrophobic TRB CDR3s than CXCR3-negative naive cells. Much lower diversity was found in memory CD8+ cells, while both naive subsets had comparably high diversity. Memory cells differed in TRBV-TRBJ usage, but naive CXCR3-negative and CXCR3-positive cells had similar usage.

As regards this clonotype: Its target is not known.

UMI-labeled TRB cDNA libraries were prepared by 5' RACE. TCRdb derives one entry per CDR3 protein from the 5' RACE reads, leaving out DNA. This table lists approximately 100,000 distinct CDR3 sequences. This CDR3 is built from 14 residues. Naive CD8+ T cells showed a CD45RO-CCR7+CD27+CD95- phenotype. Sequencing was done on a sample of naive CXCR3+ CD8+ T cells from blood. Subset here: CD45RO-CCR7+CD27+CD95- naive CD8+ T cells expressing CXCR3 (TNR3+). The clonotype was recovered from a human donor in good health. Some clones in this sample may be carry-over from other donors' samples. The chain joins TRBV12-3 or TRBV12-4 to TRBJ1-4; TCRdb designates TRBD1, a call that cannot be tested without DNA. CDR3 residues: CASSFQGSNEKLFF.